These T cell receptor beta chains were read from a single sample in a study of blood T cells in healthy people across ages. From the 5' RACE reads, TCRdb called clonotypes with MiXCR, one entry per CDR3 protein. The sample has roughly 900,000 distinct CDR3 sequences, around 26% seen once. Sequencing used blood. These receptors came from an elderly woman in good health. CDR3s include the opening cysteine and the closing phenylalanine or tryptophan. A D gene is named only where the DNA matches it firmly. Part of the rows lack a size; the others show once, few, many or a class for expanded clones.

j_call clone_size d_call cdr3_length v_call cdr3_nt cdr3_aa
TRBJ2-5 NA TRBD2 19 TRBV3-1 TGTGCCAGCAGCCAAGGGTGGGTTGTAGGGCGGGGGGGCCAAGAGACCCAGTACTTC CASSQGWVVGRGGQETQYF
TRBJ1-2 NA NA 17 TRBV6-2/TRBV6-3 TGTGCCAGCAGTTACTCGACGTTGCGGGGGCAGATCTATGGCTACACCTTC CASSYSTLRGQIYGYTF
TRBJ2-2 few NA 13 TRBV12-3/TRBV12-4 TGTGCCAGCAGCTCACAGGGAGTCGGGGAGCTGTTTTTT CASSSQGVGELFF
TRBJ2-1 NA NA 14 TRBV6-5 TGTGCCAGCAGTTACCTGGCTAGCGCAAATGAGCAGTTCTTC CASSYLASANEQFF
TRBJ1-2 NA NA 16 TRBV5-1 TGCGCCAGCAGCCAAGATGAAGTCCGGGGTTACTATGGCTACACCTTC CASSQDEVRGYYGYTF
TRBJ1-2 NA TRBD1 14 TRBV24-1 TGTGCCACCAGTGACCTTCACAGGGGTGAAGGCTACACCTTC CATSDLHRGEGYTF
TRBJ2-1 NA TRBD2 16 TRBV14 TGTGCCAGCAGCCAAGATTGGGGACTAGCGGGGGGGCTGCAGTTCTTC CASSQDWGLAGGLQFF
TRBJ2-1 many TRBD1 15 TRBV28 TGTGCCAGCAGTTTCTCCCCCGGGACAGGGACTGAGCAGTTCTTC CASSFSPGTGTEQFF
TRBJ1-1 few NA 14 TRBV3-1 TGTGCCAGCAGCCAAGCAGGGGCGGGCACTGAAGCTTTCTTT CASSQAGAGTEAFF
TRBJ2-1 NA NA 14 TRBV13 TGTGCCAGCAGTCCAACAGTGTCTGACAATGAGCAGTTCTTC CASSPTVSDNEQFF
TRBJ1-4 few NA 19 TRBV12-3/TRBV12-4 TGTGCCAGCAGTTTACGGGGCGGGATGTTTTCTTCAACTAATGAAAAACTGTTTTTT CASSLRGGMFSSTNEKLFF
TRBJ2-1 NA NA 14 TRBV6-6 TGTGCCAGCAGTTACTCTCTCGTTGGCAATGAGCAGTTCTTC CASSYSLVGNEQFF
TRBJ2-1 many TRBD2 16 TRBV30 TGTGCCTGGAGTGGGTTGATTAGCGGGGGGAACAATGAGCAGTTCTTC CAWSGLISGGNNEQFF
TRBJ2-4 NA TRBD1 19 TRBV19 TGTGCCAGTAGTATATCTCTAGCATGGGACAGGCAATCCAAAAACATTCAGTACTTC CASSISLAWDRQSKNIQYF
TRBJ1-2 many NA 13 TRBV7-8 TGTGCCAGCAGCTTAGACCTTTTCTATGGCTACACCTTC CASSLDLFYGYTF
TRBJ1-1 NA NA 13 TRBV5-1 TGCGCCAGCAGCGTACAGACCAACACTGAAGCTTTCTTT CASSVQTNTEAFF
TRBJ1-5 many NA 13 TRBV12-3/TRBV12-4 TGTGCCAGCAGACAGGGTGGTGATCAGCCCCAGCATTTT CASRQGGDQPQHF
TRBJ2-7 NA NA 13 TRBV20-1 TGCAGTACTCCGGACAGAACGGCGTACGAGCAGTACTTC CSTPDRTAYEQYF
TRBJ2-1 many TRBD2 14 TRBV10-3 TGTGCCATCAGTGACCCTAGCGGGGGGAATGAGCAGTTCTTC CAISDPSGGNEQFF
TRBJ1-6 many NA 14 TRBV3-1 TGTGCCAGCAGCCAAGGGACAGTGAATTCACCCCTCCACTTT CASSQGTVNSPLHF
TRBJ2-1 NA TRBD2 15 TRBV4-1 TGCGCCAGCAGCCGGACTAGCGGGAGTGGGGATGAGCAGTTCTTC CASSRTSGSGDEQFF
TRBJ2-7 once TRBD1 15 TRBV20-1 TGCAGTGCTACCCCGGGGACAGCCTCAACTCTCGAGCAGTACTTC CSATPGTASTLEQYF
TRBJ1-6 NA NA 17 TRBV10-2 TGCGCCAGCAGTGAGAGGGCAGGTTCTTTTAGTGATTCACCCCTCCACTTT CASSERAGSFSDSPLHF
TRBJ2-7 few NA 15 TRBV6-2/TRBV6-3 TGTGCCAGCAGTACCCAGTTAAGGGCCTCCTACGAGCAGTACTTC CASSTQLRASYEQYF
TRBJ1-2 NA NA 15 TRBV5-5 TGTGCCAGCAGCTTGCGTCCCGAAGCCGGCTATGGCTACACCTTC CASSLRPEAGYGYTF